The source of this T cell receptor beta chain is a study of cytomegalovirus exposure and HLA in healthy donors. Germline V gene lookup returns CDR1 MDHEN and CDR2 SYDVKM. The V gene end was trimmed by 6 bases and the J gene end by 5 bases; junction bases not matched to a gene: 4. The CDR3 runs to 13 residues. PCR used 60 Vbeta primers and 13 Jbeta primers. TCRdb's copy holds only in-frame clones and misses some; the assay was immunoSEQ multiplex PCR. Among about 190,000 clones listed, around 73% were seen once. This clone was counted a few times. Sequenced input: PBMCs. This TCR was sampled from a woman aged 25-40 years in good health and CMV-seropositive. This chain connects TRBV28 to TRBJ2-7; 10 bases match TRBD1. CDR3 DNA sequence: TGTGCCAGCAGCCTGACAGGGGGCGACGAGCAGTACTTC. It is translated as CASSLTGGDEQYF.